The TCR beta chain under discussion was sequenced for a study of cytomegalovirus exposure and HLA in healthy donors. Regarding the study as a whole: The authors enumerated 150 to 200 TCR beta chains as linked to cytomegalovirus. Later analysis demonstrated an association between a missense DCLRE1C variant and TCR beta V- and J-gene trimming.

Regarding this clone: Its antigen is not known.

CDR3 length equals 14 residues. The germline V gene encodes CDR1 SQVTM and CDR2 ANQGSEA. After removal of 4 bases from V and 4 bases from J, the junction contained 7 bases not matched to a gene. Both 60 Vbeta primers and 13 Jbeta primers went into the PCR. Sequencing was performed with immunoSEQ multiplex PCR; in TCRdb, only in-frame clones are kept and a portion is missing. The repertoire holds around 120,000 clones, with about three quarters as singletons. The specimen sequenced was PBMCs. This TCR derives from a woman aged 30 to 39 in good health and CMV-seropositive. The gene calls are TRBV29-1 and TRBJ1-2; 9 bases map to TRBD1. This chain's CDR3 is CSVAPRGQGYGYTF. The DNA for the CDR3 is TGCAGCGTTGCACCGCGGGGACAGGGCTATGGCTACACCTTC.